This T cell receptor beta chain emerged from a study of cytomegalovirus exposure and HLA in healthy donors. Germline V gives CDR1 MNHEY, CDR2 SVGAGI. Trimming left V 0 bases short and J 5 bases short, with 13 bases between. This CDR3 spans 16 amino acids. Profiled with immunoSEQ multiplex PCR; TCRdb holds only in-frame clones, not every one. The sample lists some 140,000 clones; roughly 86% were seen once. The chain couples TRBV6-5 to TRBJ1-4; a possible D gene is TRBD1 (6 bases). The sequenced sample consisted of PBMCs. The source is a human donor in good health. The CDR3 loop is CASSYSGTRGNEKLFF. The CDR3 region has the DNA TGTGCCAGCAGTTACTCCGGGACAAGGGGAAATGAAAAACTGTTTTTT.